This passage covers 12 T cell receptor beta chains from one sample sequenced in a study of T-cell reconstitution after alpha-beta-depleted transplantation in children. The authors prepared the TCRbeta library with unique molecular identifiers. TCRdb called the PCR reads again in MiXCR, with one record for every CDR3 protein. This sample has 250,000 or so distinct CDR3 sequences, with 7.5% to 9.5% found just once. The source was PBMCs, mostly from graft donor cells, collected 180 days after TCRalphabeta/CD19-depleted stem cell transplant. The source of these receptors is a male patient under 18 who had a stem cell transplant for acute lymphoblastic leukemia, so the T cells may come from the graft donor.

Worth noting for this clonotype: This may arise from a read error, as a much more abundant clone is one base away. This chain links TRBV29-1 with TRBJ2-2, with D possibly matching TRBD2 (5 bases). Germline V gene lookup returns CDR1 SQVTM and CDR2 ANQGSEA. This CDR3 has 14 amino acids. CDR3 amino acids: CSVFGFANTGELSF. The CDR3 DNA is TGCAGCGTTTTTGGTTTCGCGAACACCGGGGAGCTGTCTTTT.

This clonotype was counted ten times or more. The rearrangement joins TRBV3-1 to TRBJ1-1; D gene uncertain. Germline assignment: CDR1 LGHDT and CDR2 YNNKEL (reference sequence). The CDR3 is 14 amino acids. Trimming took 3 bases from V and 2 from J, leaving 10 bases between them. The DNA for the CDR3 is TGTGCCAGCAGCCACTGGGAGACAAACACTGAAGCTTTCTTT. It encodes CASSHWETNTEAFF.

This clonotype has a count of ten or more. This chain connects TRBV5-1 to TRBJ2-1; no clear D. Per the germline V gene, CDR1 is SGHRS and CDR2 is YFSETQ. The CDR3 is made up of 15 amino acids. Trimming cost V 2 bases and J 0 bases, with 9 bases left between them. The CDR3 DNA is TGCGCCAGCAGCTTTGGACGAAGCTCCTACAATGAGCAGTTCTTC. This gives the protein CASSFGRSSYNEQFF. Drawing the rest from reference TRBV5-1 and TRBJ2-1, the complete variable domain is KAGVTQTPRYLIKTRGQQVTLSCSPISGHRSVSWYQQTPGQGLQFLFEYFSETQRNKGNFPGRFSGRQFSNSRSEMNVSTLELGDSALYLCASSFGRSSYNEQFFGPGTRLTVL.

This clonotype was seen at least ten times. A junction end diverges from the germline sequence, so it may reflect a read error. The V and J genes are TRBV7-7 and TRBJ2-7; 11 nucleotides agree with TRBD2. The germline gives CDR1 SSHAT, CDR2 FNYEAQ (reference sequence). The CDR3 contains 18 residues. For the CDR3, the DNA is TGTGCTAGCAGCTTAATGAAAGGACTAGCGGGTGGGCTCTACGAGCAGTACTTC. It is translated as CASSLMKGLAGGLYEQYF.

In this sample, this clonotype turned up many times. CDR3 coding DNA: TGTGCCAGCAGTCCACGGGCTTATAATTCACCCCTCCACTTT. Its translation: CASSPRAYNSPLHF. The rearrangement joins TRBV12-3 or TRBV12-4 to TRBJ1-6; D unresolved. CDR3 length equals 14 residues. V gave up 5 bases and J gave up 4 bases, with 9 bases separating them.

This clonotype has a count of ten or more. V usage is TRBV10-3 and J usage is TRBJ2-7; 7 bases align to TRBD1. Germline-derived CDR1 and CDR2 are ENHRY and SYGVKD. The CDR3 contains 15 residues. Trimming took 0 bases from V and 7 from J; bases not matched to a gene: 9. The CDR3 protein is CAISESGGELQEQYF. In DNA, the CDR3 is TGTGCCATCAGTGAGTCAGGGGGCGAACTTCAAGAGCAGTACTTC.

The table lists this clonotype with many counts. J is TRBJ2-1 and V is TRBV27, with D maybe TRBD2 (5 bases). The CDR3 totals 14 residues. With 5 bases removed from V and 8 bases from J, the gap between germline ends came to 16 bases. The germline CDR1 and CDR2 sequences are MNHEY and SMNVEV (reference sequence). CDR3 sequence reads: CASSPGGGRDEQFF. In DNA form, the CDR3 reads TGTGCCAGCAGTCCCGGCGGAGGACGGGATGAGCAGTTCTTC.

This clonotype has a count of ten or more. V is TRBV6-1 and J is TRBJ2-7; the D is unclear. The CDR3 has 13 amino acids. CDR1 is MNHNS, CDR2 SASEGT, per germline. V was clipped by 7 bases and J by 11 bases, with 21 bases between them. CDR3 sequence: CASTPRPSARKYF. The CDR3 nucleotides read TGTGCCAGCACCCCTCGGCCCTCCGCTCGGAAGTACTTC.

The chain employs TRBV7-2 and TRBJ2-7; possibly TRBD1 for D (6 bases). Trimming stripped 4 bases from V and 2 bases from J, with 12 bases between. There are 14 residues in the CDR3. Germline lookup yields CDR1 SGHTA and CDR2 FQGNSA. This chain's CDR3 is CASSSYRAAYEQYF. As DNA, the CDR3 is TGTGCCAGCAGCTCCTACAGGGCGGCCTACGAGCAGTACTTC.

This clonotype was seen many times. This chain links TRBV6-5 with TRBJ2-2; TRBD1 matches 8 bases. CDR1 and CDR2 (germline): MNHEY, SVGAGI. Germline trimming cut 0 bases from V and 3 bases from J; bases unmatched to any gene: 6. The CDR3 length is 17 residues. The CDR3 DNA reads TGTGCCAGCAGTTACTCGACAGAGACAGGGGACACCGGGGAGCTGTTTTTT. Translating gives CASSYSTETGDTGELFF.

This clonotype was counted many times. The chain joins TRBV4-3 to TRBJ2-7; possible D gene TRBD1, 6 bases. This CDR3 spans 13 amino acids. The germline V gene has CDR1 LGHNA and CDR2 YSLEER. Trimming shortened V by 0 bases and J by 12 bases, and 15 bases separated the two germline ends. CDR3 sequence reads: CASSQDLGQGRYF. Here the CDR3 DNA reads TGCGCCAGCAGCCAAGATTTAGGGCAGGGGAGGTACTTC.

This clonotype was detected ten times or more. CDR3 residues: CASSTYQGIGNTEAFF. DNA for the CDR3: TGTGCCAGCAGCACTTACCAAGGGATCGGGAACACTGAAGCTTTCTTT. The rearrangement uses TRBV7-9 and TRBJ1-1; D unresolved. The germline gives CDR1 SEHNR, CDR2 FQNEAQ (reference sequence). The length of the CDR3 is 16 residues. Trimming cost V 5 bases and J 1 base, with 17 bases left between them.